The 16 T cell receptor beta chains listed next were all sequenced from one sample in a study of metastatic and nonmetastatic thyroid tumors. No treatment of any kind had been given to any patient before thyroid surgery. TCRdb re-called the PCR reads through MiXCR. The sample includes just over 20,000 clones, around an eighth seen only once; the top ten take roughly 24%. Sequencing was done on a sample of blood. These receptors came from a female donor with papillary thyroid cancer or a benign thyroid nodule (not recorded which). Some clones in this sample may be carry-over from other donors' samples.

This clone was observed a single time. One end of the junction is discordant with germline, which a read error may explain. The chain combines TRBV6-2 or TRBV6-3 with TRBJ2-7; D uncertain. CDR3 length equals 15 residues. Germline assignment: CDR1 MNHEY and CDR2 SVGEGT. The DNA of the CDR3 is TGTGCCAGCAGTATAACCGTCCAACCCCTCTACGAGAAGTACTTC. Its translation: CASSITVQPLYEKYF.

This clone was seen at least ten times. In DNA, the CDR3 is TGTGCCAGCAGTTTAGGCCGTTTGGAGCCCCAGCATTTT. This sequence encodes CASSLGRLEPQHF. The rearrangement joins TRBV12-3 or TRBV12-4 to TRBJ1-5; D gene uncertain. The CDR3 extends over 13 amino acids. The V end lost 1 base, the J end lost 8 bases, and 9 bases lay between the germline ends.

The chain combines TRBV4-3 with TRBJ1-3; no firm D call. V lost 1 base to trimming and J lost 4 bases, with 17 bases between them. The CDR3 is made up of 17 amino acids. Germline V CDR1 and CDR2: LGHNA, YSLEER. This CDR3 reads CASSQGIPVEIGNTIYF. The DNA of the CDR3 is TGCGCCAGCAGCCAAGGAATTCCGGTCGAGATCGGAAACACCATATATTTT.

At least ten counts were recorded for this clone. The chain joins TRBV7-9 to TRBJ2-7; the match to TRBD1 covers 10 bases. CDR1 is SEHNR and CDR2 is FQNEAQ in the germline V gene (reference sequence). V gave up 3 bases and J gave up 6 bases; unmatched junction bases: 5. The length of the CDR3 is 14 residues. The CDR3 region has the DNA TGTGCCAGCAGCTTGGGACAGGGGCATGGCGAGCAGTACTTC. Amino acids: CASSLGQGHGEQYF.

This clone was seen ten or more times. The rearrangement uses TRBV5-4 and TRBJ1-6; TRBD1 agrees at 10 bases. CDR3 length: 14 residues. The germline V gene has CDR1 SGHNT and CDR2 YYREEE (reference sequence). J gave up 7 bases and V 9 bases, and 7 bases lay outside the gene matches. This CDR3 reads CAIPQGQGNSPLHF. CDR3 nucleotide sequence: TGTGCCATCCCCCAGGGACAGGGGAATTCACCCCTCCACTTT. The complete variable domain, with remaining parts taken from reference TRBV5-4 and TRBJ1-6, reads ETGVTQSPTHLIKTRGQQVTLRCSSQSGHNTVSWYQQALGQGPQFIFQYYREEENGRGNFPPRFSGLQFPNYSSELNVNALELDDSALYLCAIPQGQGNSPLHFGNGTRLTVT.

This clone has at least ten counts. The chain links TRBV9 to TRBJ1-4; no clear D gene. Germline V gene lookup returns CDR1 SGDLS and CDR2 YYNGEE. The ends were cut back, 0 bases at V and 5 bases at J, with 8 bases in the middle. This CDR3 spans 14 amino acids. CDR3: CASSVDGRNEKLFF. The CDR3 region has the DNA TGTGCCAGCAGCGTAGACGGCAGAAATGAAAAACTGTTTTTT.

This clone was detected ten times or more. The sample carries other DNA sequences with the same CDR3. The gene calls are TRBV28 and TRBJ1-4; D may be TRBD1 (5 bases). The V and J ends lost 5 bases and 8 bases respectively, with 18 bases between them. This CDR3 region has 15 residues. The germline CDR1 and CDR2 sequences are MDHEN and SYDVKM. As DNA, the CDR3 is TGTGCCAGCAGTCGACCGGGACCCTCAAGCGAAAAACTGTTTTTT. Its translation is CASSRPGPSSEKLFF.

This clone was observed at least ten times. This chain links TRBV19 with TRBJ2-7; 8 nucleotides agree with TRBD1. CDR1 and CDR2 (germline): LNHDA, SQIVND (reference sequence). Trimming removed 10 bases from V and 5 bases from J; junction bases left unmatched: 10. The CDR3 spans 13 residues. The CDR3 sequence is CATSRTGLDEQYF. As DNA, the CDR3 is TGTGCCACCTCAAGGACAGGGCTCGACGAGCAGTACTTC.

This clone was picked up many times. One end of the junction is discordant with germline, which a read error may explain. The chain uses TRBV20-1 and TRBJ1-2, with 11 bases fitting TRBD1. The CDR3 contains 15 residues. CDR1 is DFQATT and CDR2 is SNEGSKA in the germline V gene (reference sequence). CDR3 DNA: TGCAGTGCTAGACCACGGACAGGGGGCAACTATGACTACACCTTC. It translates to CSARPRTGGNYDYTF.

This clone was observed many times. The V and J genes are TRBV9 and TRBJ2-2, with D perhaps TRBD1 (5 bases). The germline CDR1 and CDR2 sequences are SGDLS and YYNGEE. V was clipped by 3 bases and J by 0 bases, with 9 bases between them. This CDR3 spans 15 amino acids. CDR3 nucleotide sequence: TGTGCCAGCAGCGCTTTGGGGCCGAACACCGGGGAGCTGTTTTTT. Translated: CASSALGPNTGELFF.

Of note for this clone: An end of the junction differs from the germline gene, which may be a read error. V usage is TRBV7-2 and J usage is TRBJ2-5; perhaps TRBD2 as D (6 bases). This CDR3 contains 15 residues. CDR1 SGHTA and CDR2 FQGNSA come from the germline V gene. The CDR3 sequence: CASSCSGTYKETKYF. CDR3 sequence (DNA): TGTGCCAGCAGCTGCTCCGGGACTTATAAAGAGACCAAGTACTTC.

This clone was picked up a small number of times. The genes are TRBV19 and TRBJ2-1; possibly TRBD2 for D (6 bases). The germline CDR1 and CDR2 sequences are LNHDA and SQIVND (reference sequence). V was clipped by 3 bases and J by 4 bases, with 13 bases between them. This CDR3 has 15 amino acids. CDR3 nucleotide sequence: TGTGCCAGTAGTATCCCGGGGGTTATATACAATGAGCAGTTCTTC. This encodes CASSIPGVIYNEQFF.

This clone was counted at least ten times. The CDR3 is CASSLGWANYEQYF. In DNA, the CDR3 is TGTGCCAGCAGCTTAGGCTGGGCCAACTACGAGCAGTACTTC. The chain couples TRBV7-2 to TRBJ2-7; D call uncertain. The V end was cut by 1 base, the J end by 3 bases, with 10 bases between. Germline CDR1 is SGHTA and CDR2 is FQGNSA. The CDR3 runs 14 residues.

This clone was recorded many times. This rearrangement joins TRBV18 to TRBJ1-6; a weak D match, TRBD1 (6 bases). In germline, CDR1 is KGHSH, CDR2 LQKENI. The CDR3 totals 15 residues. Trimming stripped 4 bases from V and 2 bases from J, with 9 bases between. The CDR3 here is CASSRTGPYNSPLHF. CDR3 nucleotides: TGTGCCAGCTCACGAACAGGGCCCTATAATTCACCCCTCCACTTT.

Only a few counts were recorded for this clone. The rearrangement joins TRBV6-1 to TRBJ1-3, with a tentative D call TRBD1 (6 bases). Germline V CDR1 and CDR2: MNHNS, SASEGT. The CDR3 contains 15 residues. The V end was cut by 2 bases, the J end by 2 bases, with 10 bases between. CDR3 nucleotides: TGTGCCAGCAGTGAATGGACAGACACTGGAAACACCATATATTTT. Translating gives CASSEWTDTGNTIYF.

In this sample, this clone turned up many times. The chain has TRBV5-5 and TRBJ2-7; 10 bases are shared with TRBD1. The CDR3 is 14 amino acids. Looked up from germline, CDR1 is SGHKS and CDR2 is YYEKEE (reference sequence). Trimming removed 3 bases from V and 7 bases from J; junction bases left unmatched: 7. CDR3 amino acids: CASSYPGQGWEQYF. The CDR3 DNA reads TGTGCCAGCAGCTATCCGGGACAGGGGTGGGAGCAGTACTTC. Variable domain in full (rest from reference TRBV5-5 and TRBJ2-7): DAGVTQSPTHLIKTRGQQVTLRCSPISGHKSVSWYQQVLGQGPQFIFQYYEKEERGRGNFPDRFSARQFPNYSSELNVNALLLGDSALYLCASSYPGQGWEQYFGPGTRLTVT.